A selection of T cell receptor beta chains follows, all from one sample in a study of cytomegalovirus exposure and HLA in healthy donors. Only in-frame clones appear in the TCRdb table, and some are missing; sequencing was by immunoSEQ multiplex PCR. The top ten hold 1.3% of the sample, which has about 120,000 clones, about three quarters seen once. Specimen: PBMCs. The receptors here all came from a woman aged 25 to 39 in good health and CMV-seronegative. Both conserved end residues are part of each CDR3. The D gene is left open where the match is weak. Clone size, where shown, is once, few, many, or a class for clones that have expanded.

size: NA
J: TRBJ1-1
D: NA
length: 15
V: TRBV11-2
DNA: TGTGCCAGCAGCGTAGATGAGGGAGTGAACACTGAAGCTTTCTTT
CDR3: CASSVDEGVNTEAFF

size: NA
J: TRBJ2-5
D: NA
length: 13
V: TRBV6-5
DNA: TGTGCCAGCAGCCCACAGGGATCAGAGACCCAGTACTTC
CDR3: CASSPQGSETQYF

size: NA
J: TRBJ2-5
D: TRBD1
length: 16
V: TRBV7-9
DNA: TGTGCCAGCAGCCCAGGACAGGGGCAGGGTCAAGAGACCCAGTACTTC
CDR3: CASSPGQGQGQETQYF

size: NA
J: TRBJ2-7
D: TRBD1
length: 14
V: TRBV15
DNA: TGTGCCACCAGCAGCGAGGGGGCCTCGGACGAGCAGTACTTC
CDR3: CATSSEGASDEQYF

size: NA
J: TRBJ1-1
D: NA
length: 14
V: TRBV7-9
DNA: TGTGCCAGCAGCTTGAGAGGGGGTAGTCCTGAAGCTTTCTTT
CDR3: CASSLRGGSPEAFF

size: NA
J: TRBJ2-3
D: TRBD1
length: 15
V: TRBV6-1
DNA: TGTGCCAGCAGGGAACCGGGACAGGGGACAGATACGCGGTATTTT
CDR3: CASREPGQGTDTRYF

size: NA
J: TRBJ1-2
D: NA
length: 13
V: TRBV5-6
DNA: TGTGCCAGCAGCTTGGAACAGGTCTCCGGCTACACCTTC
CDR3: CASSLEQVSGYTF

size: NA
J: TRBJ2-2
D: NA
length: 15
V: TRBV14
DNA: TGTGCCAGCAGCCAAGTACAGGCCAGCACCGGGGAGCTGTTTTTT
CDR3: CASSQVQASTGELFF

size: few
J: TRBJ2-5
D: TRBD2
length: 16
V: TRBV5-1
DNA: TGCGCCAGCAGCTCCTCGGGAGGGGCGGTCCAAGAGACCCAGTACTTC
CDR3: CASSSSGGAVQETQYF

size: NA
J: TRBJ2-5
D: NA
length: 14
V: TRBV11-2
DNA: TGTGCCAGCAGCTTAGGGGCCCCCCCAGAGACCCAGTACTTC
CDR3: CASSLGAPPETQYF